One and the same sample provided the 10 T cell receptor beta chains below, sequenced in a study of blood T cell repertoires in COVID-19. The data were produced by immunoSEQ multiplex PCR, yet TCRdb's version contains in-frame clones alone and is incomplete. The sample yields roughly 150,000 clones, about 79% seen once. Source material: peripheral blood. The receptor set was obtained from a woman in her forties or fifties with acute or convalescent COVID-19.

This rearrangement joins TRBV5-1 to TRBJ2-2, with 7 bases fitting TRBD2. This CDR3 is built from 14 residues. The germline CDR1 and CDR2 sequences are SGHRS and YFSETQ. J lost 7 bases, V lost 5 bases, and 8 bases had no gene match. The CDR3 DNA sequence: TGCGCCAGCAGTCTATTTGCGGGGGTCGGGGAGCTGTTTTTT. Translating gives CASSLFAGVGELFF.

The J gene is TRBJ2-5, the V gene TRBV19, with 11 bases identical to TRBD2. Trimming at V came to 3 bases and at J to 3 bases, leaving 6 bases not matched to a gene. The CDR3 length is 16 residues. CDR1 and CDR2 from the germline V gene are LNHDA and SQIVND (reference sequence). The CDR3 region is CASSILLAGVEETQYF. CDR3 DNA sequence: TGTGCCAGTAGTATTTTACTAGCGGGAGTGGAAGAGACCCAGTACTTC.

The V and J genes are TRBV4-3 and TRBJ2-5; no clear D. Germline V CDR1 and CDR2: LGHNA, YSLEER. The CDR3 spans 13 residues. V gave up 0 bases and J gave up 4 bases, with 6 bases separating them. As DNA, the CDR3 is TGCGCCAGCAGCCAAGATGGGCGAGAGACCCAGTACTTC. Translating it yields CASSQDGRETQYF.

This chain connects TRBV27 to TRBJ1-5, with D perhaps matching TRBD1 (5 bases). V was pared by 2 bases and J by 6 bases, with 8 bases between. CDR3 length: 13 amino acids. Germline values: CDR1 MNHEY, CDR2 SMNVEV (reference sequence). The CDR3 spells CASSLIRGQPQHF. The CDR3 nucleotides read TGTGCCAGCAGTTTAATAAGGGGTCAGCCCCAGCATTTT.

The genes are TRBV6-6 and TRBJ2-1; maybe TRBD2 (5 bases). Germline V gene data show CDR1 as MNHNY and CDR2 as SVGAGI (reference sequence). The CDR3 has 22 residues. The V end was cut by 5 bases, the J end by 4 bases, with 36 bases between. DNA for the CDR3: TGTGCCAGCAGTCCAACGTCCTTAGTATTCGGATCAACTAGTGAAGTTTACAATGAGCAGTTCTTC. It specifies CASSPTSLVFGSTSEVYNEQFF.

The chain has TRBV24-1 and TRBJ2-3; 9 bases are a match to TRBD2. Trimming removed 4 bases from V and 4 bases from J; junction bases left unmatched: 2. The germline gives CDR1 KGHDR, CDR2 SFDVKD. The CDR3 is made up of 14 amino acids. The DNA of the CDR3 is TGTGCCACCAGTGAAGGCGGGAGGGCAGATACGCAGTATTTT. Translated: CATSEGGRADTQYF.

J is TRBJ1-4 and V is TRBV9; the match to TRBD1 covers 7 bases. The germline V gene has CDR1 SGDLS and CDR2 YYNGEE. The J segment lost 7 bases and the V segment lost 2 bases, leaving 5 bases of the junction unmatched. CDR3 size: 14 residues. CDR3 DNA: TGTGCCAGCAGCGTTCAGGGGGTTGGTGAAAAACTGTTTTTT. Its translation: CASSVQGVGEKLFF.

This clone was detected once. The chain is built from TRBV11-2 and TRBJ2-5; 12 bases are shared with TRBD2. CDR1 is SGHAT, CDR2 FQNNGV, per germline. J gave up 5 bases and V 5 bases, and 12 bases lay outside the gene matches. The CDR3 extends over 17 amino acids. The CDR3 DNA reads TGTGCCAGCAGCCTTGGGGCTAGCGGGGGGGCCCTGGAGACCCAGTACTTC. Its protein product is CASSLGASGGALETQYF.

The chain uses TRBV7-9 and TRBJ1-3; 7 bases are a match to TRBD1. CDR3 length: 14 amino acids. CDR1 SEHNR and CDR2 FQNEAQ come from the germline V gene (reference sequence). Trimming cost V 5 bases and J 4 bases; bases outside gene matches: 5. CDR3 in amino acids: CASSEPGQGNTIYF. The CDR3 nucleotides read TGTGCCAGCAGCGAACCGGGACAGGGAAACACCATATATTTT.

This rearrangement joins TRBV19 to TRBJ2-7; D is uncertain. The CDR3 is made up of 13 amino acids. The germline V gene has CDR1 LNHDA and CDR2 SQIVND (reference sequence). Trimming pared 2 bases from V and 0 bases from J, leaving 5 bases between. This CDR3 reads CASSIQISYEQYF. The CDR3 DNA sequence: TGTGCCAGTAGTATACAGATCTCCTACGAGCAGTACTTC.